What follows are 21 T cell receptor beta chains derived from one specimen sequenced in a study of shared clonotypes between healthy human individuals. Only in-frame clones appear in the TCRdb table, and some are missing; sequencing was by immunoSEQ multiplex PCR. The table lists 550,000 to 600,000 clones, roughly four fifths of them singletons, with more than 10% in the top ten. Sequencing was carried out using PBMCs. These receptors all come from a woman in her forties in good health. Some clones in this sample may be carry-over from other donors' samples.

The rearrangement uses TRBV28 and TRBJ2-5; 8 bases line up with TRBD1. Germline V gene sequence: CDR1 MDHEN, CDR2 SYDVKM. This CDR3 is 14 amino acids long. J lost 4 bases, V lost 11 bases, and 12 bases had no gene match. Written as DNA, the CDR3 is TGTGCCGCTGGGAAGGCAGGGGGCAGAGAGACCCAGTACTTC. Translating gives CAAGKAGGRETQYF.

The rearrangement links TRBV5-4 to TRBJ2-3; 8 positions match TRBD2. Germline V gene lookup returns CDR1 SGHNT and CDR2 YYREEE (reference sequence). This CDR3 comprises 14 residues. With 4 bases clipped from V and 3 bases from J, the junction kept 4 bases outside the gene matches. CDR3 bases: TGTGCCAGCAGCCCCGGGGGGGAGACAGATACGCAGTATTTT. It is translated as CASSPGGETDTQYF.

The chain recombines TRBV7-2 with TRBJ2-5; D unresolved. V was pared by 1 base and J by 5 bases, with 8 bases between. CDR1 SGHTA and CDR2 FQGNSA come from the germline V gene. The CDR3 has 13 residues. In DNA, the CDR3 is TGTGCCAGCAGCTTAGTTGTTGGCGAGACCCAGTACTTC. It translates to CASSLVVGETQYF.

The chain uses TRBV6-1 and TRBJ2-5, with 8 bases fitting TRBD2. The DNA end is more similar to TRBJ2-7, so the J call may be wrong. Germline V gives CDR1 MNHNS, CDR2 SASEGT. The CDR3 totals 15 residues. Here the CDR3 reads CASSERGSGDYEQYF. CDR3 sequence (DNA): TGTGCCAGCAGTGAAAGGGGTAGCGGGGATTACGAGCAGTACTTC.

This chain links TRBV9 with TRBJ2-7; 8 bases fit TRBD2. The CDR3 consists of 16 residues. Germline V gene lookup returns CDR1 SGDLS and CDR2 YYNGEE. The V gene end was trimmed by 2 bases and the J gene end by 5 bases; junction bases not matched to a gene: 12. As DNA, the CDR3 is TGTGCCAGCAGCGTCGGGATAGCGGGACCTTCTCACGAGCAGTACTTC. Its translation is CASSVGIAGPSHEQYF.

This chain uses TRBV30 with TRBJ1-5; D is ambiguous. V lost 3 bases to trimming and J lost 7 bases, with 19 bases between them. Per the germline V gene, CDR1 is GTSNPN and CDR2 is SVGIG (reference sequence). This CDR3 spans 15 amino acids. The CDR3 bases are TGTGCCTGGAGCCTCCCGGAGGGAGGGAGCCAGCCCCAGCATTTT. Amino acids: CAWSLPEGGSQPQHF.

V usage is TRBV7-9 and J usage is TRBJ1-6, with 7 bases fitting TRBD1. The CDR3 is made up of 15 amino acids. Trimming at V came to 4 bases and at J to 9 bases, leaving 9 bases not matched to a gene. In germline, CDR1 is SEHNR, CDR2 FQNEAQ (reference sequence). DNA for the CDR3: TGTGCCAGCAGCTCCTTGACAGGGAGGTCTTCACCCCTCCACTTT. Protein product: CASSSLTGRSSPLHF.

The chain links TRBV28 to TRBJ2-1; perhaps TRBD1 as D (6 bases). The CDR3 is 14 amino acids. The germline V gene encodes CDR1 MDHEN and CDR2 SYDVKM. V lost 7 bases and J 5 bases, leaving 15 bases between the germline ends. The CDR3 protein is CASMSRTVNNEQFF. CDR3 DNA: TGTGCCAGCATGAGTCGGACAGTTAACAATGAGCAGTTCTTC.

This clone was observed a few times. The V call is TRBV6-5, the J call TRBJ2-1; D possibly corresponds to TRBD1 (5 bases). Looked up from germline, CDR1 is MNHEY and CDR2 is SVGAGI. The CDR3 runs to 14 residues. The V and J ends lost 6 bases and 4 bases respectively, with 13 bases between them. The CDR3 DNA reads TGTGCCAGCAGCCGCGACAGCGCTTACAATGAGCAGTTCTTC. This translates into CASSRDSAYNEQFF.

This chain joins TRBV28 and TRBJ1-3; D remains ambiguous. The CDR3 extends over 14 amino acids. Germline V gene sequence: CDR1 MDHEN, CDR2 SYDVKM. Trimming removed 7 bases at V and 0 bases at J, with 10 bases between. The CDR3 sequence: CASIEGRSGNTIYF. CDR3 sequence (DNA): TGTGCCAGCATTGAGGGTCGCTCTGGAAACACCATATATTTT.

This clone has a handful of counts. The genes are TRBV10-1 and TRBJ2-5, with D hard to call. CDR3 length: 11 amino acids. The V gene's germline CDR1 is WNHNN and CDR2 SYGVQD (reference sequence). V was shortened by 7 bases and J by 2 bases, with 5 bases between the two germline ends. The CDR3 DNA reads TGCGCCAGCACTCTACAAGAGACCCAGTACTTC. This gives the protein CASTLQETQYF.

The chain is built from TRBV5-5 and TRBJ2-3; perhaps TRBD1 as D (6 bases). CDR3 length equals 15 residues. From germline, CDR1 is SGHKS and CDR2 YYEKEE (reference sequence). The V gene lost 1 base and the J gene lost 2 bases, with 11 bases spanning the gap. The CDR3 region has the DNA TGTGCCAGCAGCTTGTCGGACAGATACACAGATACGCAGTATTTT. This gives the protein CASSLSDRYTDTQYF.

The J gene is TRBJ2-7, the V gene TRBV5-1; no definite D call. The CDR3 is 14 residues long. In germline, CDR1 is SGHRS, CDR2 YFSETQ. V was clipped by 3 bases and J by 4 bases, with 14 bases between them. The CDR3 DNA reads as TGCGCCAGCAGCTCTGTGACGGTGGGGTACGAGCAGTACTTC. Its protein product is CASSSVTVGYEQYF. The full variable domain, completed using reference TRBV5-1 and TRBJ2-7, is KAGVTQTPRYLIKTRGQQVTLSCSPISGHRSVSWYQQTPGQGLQFLFEYFSETQRNKGNFPGRFSGRQFSNSRSEMNVSTLELGDSALYLCASSSVTVGYEQYFGPGTRLTVT.

The rearrangement uses TRBV5-6 and TRBJ2-7; TRBD1 matches 9 bases. CDR3 length equals 17 residues. After removal of 4 bases from V and 0 bases from J, the junction contained 11 bases not matched to a gene. The germline gives CDR1 SGHDT, CDR2 YYEEEE. The CDR3 loop reads CASSGEISGQGSYEQYF. CDR3 bases: TGTGCCAGCAGCGGGGAGATTTCGGGACAGGGCTCCTACGAGCAGTACTTC.

The CDR3 here is CASSSGIISSSYEQYF. The DNA for the CDR3 is TGTGCCAGCAGTTCTGGGATCATTTCTAGCTCCTACGAGCAGTACTTC. This chain uses TRBV27 with TRBJ2-7; D remains ambiguous. Germline V gene data show CDR1 as MNHEY and CDR2 as SMNVEV (reference sequence). V gave up 4 bases and J gave up 0 bases, with 16 bases separating them. This CDR3 is built from 16 residues.

This clone was counted at least ten times. The chain links TRBV10-3 to TRBJ2-7; D uncertain. In germline, CDR1 is ENHRY, CDR2 SYGVKD. The V and J ends lost 3 bases and 6 bases respectively, with 15 bases between them. The CDR3 is 14 residues long. The CDR3, as DNA: TGTGCCATCAGTGATTGGGCCCTACCTCTCGAGCAGTACTTC. This encodes CAISDWALPLEQYF.

The V call is TRBV14, the J call TRBJ2-5; D not resolved. Germline-derived CDR1 and CDR2 are SGHDN and FVKESK. The CDR3 has 15 residues. Trimming took off 0 bases at V and 1 base at J, with 9 bases between the two ends. Here the CDR3 reads CASSQDAGFQETQYF. Written as DNA, the CDR3 is TGTGCCAGCAGCCAAGATGCCGGTTTCCAAGAGACCCAGTACTTC. The complete variable domain, with remaining parts taken from reference TRBV14 and TRBJ2-5, reads EAGVTQFPSHSVIEKGQTVTLRCDPISGHDNLYWYRRVMGKEIKFLLHFVKESKQDESGMPNNRFLAERTGGTYSTLKVQPAELEDSGVYFCASSQDAGFQETQYFGPGTRLLVL.

The rearrangement links TRBV7-3 to TRBJ2-3, with D hard to call. The CDR3 has 13 residues. Germline values: CDR1 SGHTA, CDR2 FQGTGA. Deletions cut 5 bases from V and 5 bases from J, with 11 bases between. The CDR3: CASSPSIGDTQYF. CDR3 coding DNA: TGTGCCAGCAGCCCCTCCATTGGAGATACGCAGTATTTT.

This chain links TRBV30 with TRBJ2-2; 14 bases map to TRBD2. The CDR3 length is 17 residues. Germline V gives CDR1 GTSNPN, CDR2 SVGIG (reference sequence). V dropped 3 bases and J dropped 2; count of bases not matched to a gene: 5. In DNA, the CDR3 is TGTGCCTGGAGCCGGGGACTAGCGGGAGTTAACACCGGGGAGCTGTTTTTT. Amino acids: CAWSRGLAGVNTGELFF.

This clone was counted at least ten times. The sample contains more than one DNA sequence encoding this CDR3. The rearrangement links TRBV5-4 to TRBJ2-3; 14 bases line up with TRBD2. The CDR3 contains 16 residues. Germline V CDR1 and CDR2: SGHNT, YYREEE (reference sequence). The trim removed 3 bases at V and 3 bases at J, leaving 3 bases unmatched. The chain's CDR3 is CASSSGLAGATDTQYF. The DNA for the CDR3 is TGTGCCAGCAGCTCGGGACTAGCGGGAGCTACAGATACGCAGTATTTT.

This clone occurred once. This rearrangement joins TRBV5-1 to TRBJ2-1; 11 nucleotides line up with TRBD2. The CDR3 is 17 residues long. CDR1 and CDR2 from the germline V gene are SGHRS and YFSETQ. Trimming took 0 bases from V and 1 from J; bases not matched to a gene: 3. The CDR3 spells CASSLGLAGPSYNEQFF. CDR3 coding DNA: TGCGCCAGCAGCTTGGGACTAGCGGGACCGTCCTACAATGAGCAGTTCTTC.